This entry lists 17 T cell receptor beta chains sequenced from one sample in a study of cytomegalovirus exposure and HLA in healthy donors. PCR used 60 Vbeta primers and 13 Jbeta primers. Data came from immunoSEQ multiplex PCR; TCRdb stores just in-frame clones and leaves some out. The sample records 150,000 to 200,000 clones, roughly 85% being singletons. The sample comprised PBMCs. The receptor source for this set is a woman in her fifties or sixties in good health and CMV-seropositive.

This chain joins TRBV7-9 and TRBJ1-1; TRBD1 matches at 10 bases. CDR1 is SEHNR and CDR2 is FQNEAQ in the germline V gene (reference sequence). This CDR3 is built from 15 residues. V shed 5 bases and J 1 base; nucleotides not matched to a gene: 4. CDR3 bases: TGTGCCAGCAGCCCCTGGACAGGGGGGAACACTGAAGCTTTCTTT. This translates into CASSPWTGGNTEAFF.

The chain joins TRBV5-8 to TRBJ2-7; unclear D gene. This CDR3 is built from 11 residues. Trimming took 0 bases from V and 5 from J, leaving 3 bases between them. Germline CDR1 and CDR2: SGHTS and YDEGEE. CDR3 in amino acids: CASSLVNEQYF. DNA for the CDR3: TGTGCCAGCAGCTTGGTAAACGAGCAGTACTTC.

The chain uses TRBV19 and TRBJ1-1; D gene unclear. Germline CDR1 reads LNHDA; CDR2 reads SQIVND (reference sequence). The CDR3 has 13 amino acids. V was pared by 5 bases and J by 4 bases, with 11 bases between. CDR3 sequence reads: CASSVVAGTEAFF. CDR3 bases: TGTGCCAGTAGTGTTGTGGCGGGCACTGAAGCTTTCTTT.

V is TRBV4-1 and J is TRBJ2-3; D gene ambiguous. The CDR3 loop spans 15 amino acids. In germline, CDR1 is MGHRA, CDR2 YSYEKL. V was trimmed by 5 bases and J by 0 bases, leaving 12 bases between them. The CDR3 nucleotides read TGCGCCAGCAGCTTTCGGGTACCTAGCACAGATACGCAGTATTTT. Its translation: CASSFRVPSTDTQYF.

The V call is TRBV12-5, the J call TRBJ2-1, with 9 bases aligning to TRBD2. The CDR3 spans 16 residues. Germline assignment: CDR1 LGHNT and CDR2 FRNRAP. V lost 4 bases, J lost 4 bases, and 8 bases stayed unmatched. CDR3: CASGWTRGGLYNEQFF. As DNA, the CDR3 is TGTGCTAGTGGTTGGACGCGGGGGGGACTTTACAATGAGCAGTTCTTC.

This chain connects TRBV5-1 to TRBJ1-1, with a possible D match to TRBD1 (6 bases). V gave up 4 bases and J gave up 3 bases, with 16 bases separating them. Germline assignment: CDR1 SGHRS and CDR2 YFSETQ. The CDR3 has 15 residues. The CDR3: CASSRDRFQDTEAFF. The CDR3 nucleotides read TGCGCCAGCAGCAGAGACAGGTTCCAGGACACTGAAGCTTTCTTT.

The chain is built from TRBV7-8 and TRBJ2-3; D call uncertain. The CDR3 is made up of 14 amino acids. Germline CDR1 reads SGHVS; CDR2 reads FQNEAQ. V lost 0 bases and J lost 2, with 6 bases in between. CDR3 sequence reads: CASSLALITDTQYF. The CDR3 DNA is TGTGCCAGCAGCTTAGCACTGATCACAGATACGCAGTATTTT.

The V gene is TRBV19, the J gene TRBJ2-7; TRBD1 matches 7 bases. CDR1 is LNHDA, CDR2 SQIVND, per germline (reference sequence). The CDR3 runs to 14 residues. The ends lost 1 base at V and 6 bases at J; junction bases unmatched: 6. CDR3 in amino acids: CASSIGGTVGEQYF. CDR3 bases: TGTGCCAGTAGTATAGGAGGGACAGTTGGCGAGCAGTACTTC.

This clone has just a few counts. This chain joins TRBV12-5 and TRBJ1-5; D is ambiguous. V was pared by 4 bases and J by 3 bases, with 13 bases between. Germline V gives CDR1 LGHNT, CDR2 FRNRAP. This CDR3 spans 15 amino acids. The CDR3 DNA is TGTGCTAGTGGTTGGACTGGACCGACCAATCAGCCCCAGCATTTT. Translated, it gives CASGWTGPTNQPQHF.

The chain is built from TRBV6-5 and TRBJ1-1, with D tentatively TRBD1 (5 bases). V shed 7 bases and J shed 2 bases, with 14 bases lying between them. The length of the CDR3 is 14 residues. CDR1 and CDR2 from the germline V gene are MNHEY and SVGAGI. The CDR3 bases are TGTGCCAGCACCCCACCCCAGGGTAACACTGAAGCTTTCTTT. It translates to CASTPPQGNTEAFF.

The genes are TRBV9 and TRBJ2-2; D might be TRBD2 (6 bases). CDR3 length equals 14 residues. V lost 0 bases to trimming and J lost 3 bases, with 6 bases between them. The germline CDR1 and CDR2 sequences are SGDLS and YYNGEE. CDR3 nucleotides: TGTGCCAGCAGCGTAGCGGGAGACACCGGGGAGCTGTTTTTT. Translation: CASSVAGDTGELFF. Combining the CDR3 with reference TRBV9 and TRBJ2-2 gives the whole variable domain DSGVTQTPKHLITATGQRVTLRCSPRSGDLSVYWYQQSLDQGLQFLIQYYNGEERAKGNILERFSAQQFPDLHSELNLSSLELGDSALYFCASSVAGDTGELFFGEGSRLTVL.

CDR3 region: CASSDIGVANSPLHF. As DNA, the CDR3 is TGTGCCAGCTCCGATATAGGGGTGGCGAATTCACCCCTCCACTTT. V usage is TRBV18 and J usage is TRBJ1-6, with D maybe TRBD1 (5 bases). Trimming cost V 6 bases and J 7 bases, with 16 bases left between them. Germline CDR1 KGHSH, CDR2 LQKENI. The CDR3 loop spans 15 amino acids.

The chain is built from TRBV28 and TRBJ1-1; the D is unclear. Germline CDR1 MDHEN, CDR2 SYDVKM. The CDR3 consists of 13 residues. Trimming took 3 bases from V and 2 from J, leaving 7 bases between them. As DNA, the CDR3 is TGTGCCAGCAGTTTGAGAATAAACACTGAAGCTTTCTTT. Protein product: CASSLRINTEAFF.

The J gene is TRBJ1-5, the V gene TRBV21-1. TRBV21-1 is tagged as a pseudogene. This CDR3 is 13 amino acids long. The CDR3 coding sequence is TGTGCCAGCAGAAGCCACCTCGGGCAGCCCCAGCATTTT. It yields the protein CASRSHLGQPQHF.

V is TRBV7-9 and J is TRBJ1-4; the D gene is possibly TRBD1 (5 bases). Looked up from germline, CDR1 is SEHNR and CDR2 is FQNEAQ (reference sequence). Trimming removed 1 base at V and 8 bases at J, with 14 bases between. This CDR3 comprises 15 residues. In nucleotides, the CDR3 is TGTGCCAGCAGCTTAGTGGGAGGGGCAATAGAAAAACTGTTTTTT. Translation gives CASSLVGGAIEKLFF.

This CDR3 is CASRPGMNTEAFF. In DNA, the CDR3 is TGTGCCTCGCGTCCGGGGATGAACACTGAAGCTTTCTTT. The chain links TRBV10-3 to TRBJ1-1; D is uncertain. Looked up from germline, CDR1 is ENHRY and CDR2 is SYGVKD. Trimming took 11 bases from V and 0 from J, leaving 13 bases between them. The CDR3 consists of 13 residues.

The rearrangement joins TRBV11-2 to TRBJ2-5; 9 positions agree with TRBD2. Losses at the gene ends were 4 bases for V and 7 bases for J; bases not matched to a gene: 10. The CDR3 spans 15 residues. Germline CDR1 SGHAT, CDR2 FQNNGV. In DNA, the CDR3 is TGTGCCAGCAGCTCGGTAGCGGGAGACCCTACGACCCAGTACTTC. Translated, it gives CASSSVAGDPTTQYF.